This T cell receptor (beta chain) was documented in a study of T cell repertoires in cytomegalovirus infection. Background on the study: Both CMV infection and a matching HLA type were indicated by public TCR beta signatures. Study-wide points: CMV carriers with the relevant HLA were identified by cumulative public TCR beta family frequency. In two of eight donors, the top clonotype was HLA-C-restricted CMV-specific.

This clonotype was counted between two and nine times. Its antigen is undetermined. CDR1 and CDR2 (germline): MNHEY, SVGEGT. There are 15 residues in the CDR3. Unmatched junction bases numbered 8, after V lost 2 bases and J lost 6 bases. TCRdb fed the reads into MiXCR, producing one record per CDR3 protein. The sample has hundreds of thousands of distinct CDR3 sequences; about 24% are singletons. The chain links TRBV6-2 or TRBV6-3 to TRBJ2-7, with 9 bases fitting TRBD1. The receptor comes from a human donor in good health (CMV status not recorded). Some clones in this sample may be carry-over from other donors' samples. The sequenced sample was CD8+ T cells from PBMCs. CDR3 in DNA: TGTGCCAGCAGTTACAAAGGACAGGGGTATTCCGAGCAGTACGTC. Its protein is CASSYKGQGYSEQYV.